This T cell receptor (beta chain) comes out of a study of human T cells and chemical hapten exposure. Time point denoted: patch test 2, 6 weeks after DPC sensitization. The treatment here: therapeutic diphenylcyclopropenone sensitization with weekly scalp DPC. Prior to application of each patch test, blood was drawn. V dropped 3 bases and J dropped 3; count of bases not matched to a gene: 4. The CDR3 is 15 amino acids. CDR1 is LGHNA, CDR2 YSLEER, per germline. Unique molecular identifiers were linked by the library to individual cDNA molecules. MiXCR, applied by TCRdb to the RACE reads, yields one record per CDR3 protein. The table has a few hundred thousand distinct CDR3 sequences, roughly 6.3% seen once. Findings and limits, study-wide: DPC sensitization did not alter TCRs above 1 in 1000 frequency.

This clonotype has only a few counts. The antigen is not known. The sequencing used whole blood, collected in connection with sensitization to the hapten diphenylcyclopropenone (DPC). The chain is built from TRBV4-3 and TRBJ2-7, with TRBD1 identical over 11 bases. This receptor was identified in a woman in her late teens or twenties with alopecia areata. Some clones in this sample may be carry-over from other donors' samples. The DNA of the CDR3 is TGCGCCAGCAGCCAGGAGGACAGGGGGCTCTACGAGCAGTACTTC. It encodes CASSQEDRGLYEQYF.